The 25 T cell receptor beta chains reported below all come from one sample, sequenced in a study of CD8+ T cells in alopecia areata. cDNA serving as the sequencing template came from extracted, reverse transcribed RNA. Profiling relied on immunoSEQ multiplex PCR, and the TCRdb table lists in-frame clones only, not all of them. The table records around 14,000 clones, 58% of them present only once. The authors sorted CD4+ cells into CD25+CD127- cells for roughly five patients. Sequencing was done on a sample of CD4+ Tregs sorted from blood. These receptors were obtained from a human donor with alopecia areata.

The rearrangement links TRBV10-3 to TRBJ2-7, with 8 bases aligning to TRBD1. The CDR3 sequence is 13 residues long. The J segment lost 0 bases and the V segment lost 10 bases, leaving 5 bases of the junction unmatched. In germline, CDR1 is ENHRY, CDR2 SYGVKD. In DNA, the CDR3 is TGTGCCAGCCAGGGGGCGAGCTCCTACGAGCAGTACTTC. Amino acids: CASQGASSYEQYF.

Relative to its sample, this clone is medium-sized. The rearrangement joins TRBV10-3 to TRBJ2-7; D remains unclear. CDR3 size: 12 residues. Germline CDR1 reads ENHRY; CDR2 reads SYGVKD. Trimming shortened V by 6 bases and J by 2 bases, and 8 bases separated the two germline ends. The CDR3: CAIRTYPYEQYF. The CDR3 bases are TGTGCCATCAGAACTTACCCCTACGAGCAGTACTTC.

This clone was observed a handful of times. The V gene is TRBV25-1, the J gene TRBJ2-7, with TRBD1 identical over 9 bases. V was pared by 1 base and J by 5 bases, with 6 bases of the junction left unmatched. Germline V gene data show CDR1 as MGHDK and CDR2 as SYGVNS. The CDR3 sequence is 15 residues long. For the CDR3, the DNA is TGTGCCAGCAGTGAATTAGGGACAGGGAGTGACGAGCAGTACTTC. The encoded protein is CASSELGTGSDEQYF.

The chain employs TRBV5-6 and TRBJ2-7, with TRBD2 matching 9 bases. This CDR3 has 17 amino acids. J gave up 0 bases and V 3 bases, and 10 bases lay outside the gene matches. Germline CDR1 is SGHDT and CDR2 is YYEEEE. CDR3 coding DNA: TGTGCCAGCAGCTCCTGGGGGCTAGCGGGGTTCTCCTACGAGCAGTACTTC. Protein product: CASSSWGLAGFSYEQYF.

The chain uses TRBV18 and TRBJ1-1; D is undetermined. Trimming left V 3 bases short and J 4 bases short, with 15 bases between. CDR1 and CDR2 from the germline V gene are KGHSH and LQKENI. This CDR3 comprises 15 residues. The CDR3 sequence is CASSPKTPMGTEAFF. The CDR3 DNA reads as TGTGCCAGCTCACCTAAGACCCCGATGGGCACTGAAGCTTTCTTT.

The CDR3 DNA sequence: TGCAGCGTTGAAGGGGGACAGGGAGGAGGCGGCTACACCTTC. Protein: CSVEGGQGGGGYTF. The chain employs TRBV29-1 and TRBJ1-2; 9 positions match TRBD1. V was clipped by 1 base and J by 8 bases; unmatched bases: 8. The CDR3 is made up of 14 amino acids. Germline V CDR1 and CDR2: SQVTM, ANQGSEA.

The chain employs TRBV5-1 and TRBJ2-3; TRBD2 matches at 9 bases. V lost 4 bases and J lost 5; bases outside the gene matches: 11. CDR3 length equals 16 residues. Germline assignment: CDR1 SGHRS and CDR2 YFSETQ. CDR3 residues: CASSLAGGIQEDTQYF. Written as DNA, the CDR3 is TGCGCCAGCAGCCTGGCGGGAGGGATTCAAGAAGATACGCAGTATTTT.

The chain recombines TRBV2 with TRBJ2-1; D unresolved. The CDR3 totals 12 residues. Germline V gives CDR1 SNHLY, CDR2 FYNNEI. Between the trimmed V and J ends, which lost 6 bases and 5 bases, there was a span of 8 bases. The CDR3 DNA reads TGTGCCAGCAGACCCACTCACAATGAGCAGTTCTTC. Translation: CASRPTHNEQFF.

This clone turned up a few times. This chain uses TRBV28 with TRBJ1-5; 8 bases line up with TRBD1. The J segment lost 4 bases and the V segment lost 8 bases, leaving 1 base of the junction unmatched. This CDR3 region has 12 residues. CDR1 and CDR2 from the germline V gene are MDHEN and SYDVKM. In nucleotides, the CDR3 is TGTGCCAGCCGGACAGGGAATCAGCCCCAGCATTTT. Amino acid sequence: CASRTGNQPQHF. Complete variable domain (other parts from reference TRBV28 and TRBJ1-5): DVKVTQSSRYLVKRTGEKVFLECVQDMDHENMFWYRQDPGLGLRLIYFSYDVKMKEKGDIPEGYSVSREKKERFSLILESASTNQTSMYLCASRTGNQPQHFGDGTRLSIL.

This sequence joins TRBV2 and TRBJ2-5; 14 bases are shared with TRBD2. The CDR3 runs 16 residues. Germline V gene lookup returns CDR1 SNHLY and CDR2 FYNNEI. V shed 8 bases and J 5 bases; nucleotides not matched to a gene: 10. The CDR3 nucleotides read TGTGCCAGCTCGACTAGCGGGAGGGCCGGTGCGGAGACCCAGTACTTC. Translating it yields CASSTSGRAGAETQYF.

This clone was seen a handful of times. This rearrangement joins TRBV5-1 to TRBJ2-1; 13 nucleotides match TRBD2. V trimming: 0 bases; J trimming: 4 bases; junction bases outside the gene matches: 4. Per the germline V gene, CDR1 is SGHRS and CDR2 is YFSETQ. CDR3 length: 17 amino acids. CDR3 nucleotides: TGCGCCAGCAGCTTGGGACTAGCGGGAGGCCTTTACAATGAGCAGTTCTTC. The encoded protein is CASSLGLAGGLYNEQFF.

J is TRBJ2-7 and V is TRBV5-1, with 7 positions matching TRBD1. Trimming took 4 bases from V and 1 from J; bases not matched to a gene: 2. Per germline, CDR1 SGHRS and CDR2 YFSETQ. The CDR3 has 13 residues. CDR3 residues: CASSRDRSYEQYF. In DNA form, the CDR3 reads TGCGCCAGCAGCCGGGACAGATCCTACGAGCAGTACTTC.

The chain joins TRBV18 to TRBJ2-7, with 7 positions matching TRBD1. V shed 5 bases, J shed 5 bases, and the junction held 6 bases outside the gene matches. The CDR3 is 13 amino acids. In germline, CDR1 is KGHSH, CDR2 LQKENI. The CDR3 DNA reads TGTGCCAGCTCATTCAGGACAGGCAACGAGCAGTACTTC. This sequence encodes CASSFRTGNEQYF.

This clone occurred a few times. The rearrangement joins TRBV2 to TRBJ1-5; D might be TRBD1 (5 bases). Trimming took 4 bases from V and 5 from J, leaving 12 bases between them. Germline lookup yields CDR1 SNHLY and CDR2 FYNNEI. The CDR3 consists of 14 residues. The CDR3 coding sequence is TGTGCCAGCAGTGCGGGGCACGGGGATCAGCCCCAGCATTTT. This encodes CASSAGHGDQPQHF.

The CDR3 region has the DNA TGTGCCAGCAGTATAGCGGGAGCGGGTTTCGGGGAGCTGTTTTTT. As protein: CASSIAGAGFGELFF. The V and J genes are TRBV6-5 and TRBJ2-2; 9 nucleotides align to TRBD2. The germline gives CDR1 MNHEY, CDR2 SVGAGI. V gave up 5 bases and J gave up 7 bases; unmatched junction bases: 8. This CDR3 is built from 15 residues.

This chain joins TRBV9 and TRBJ2-7; possibly TRBD1 or TRBD2 for D (5 bases each). Trimming cost V 0 bases and J 3 bases, with 16 bases left between them. Germline lookup yields CDR1 SGDLS and CDR2 YYNGEE. The length of the CDR3 is 16 residues. CDR3 sequence: CASSVGSGLGGYEQYF. The CDR3 DNA reads TGTGCCAGCAGCGTAGGGTCAGGGCTTGGGGGCTACGAGCAGTACTTC.

The V call is TRBV19, the J call TRBJ2-1; D possibly corresponds to TRBD1 (6 bases). The V gene's germline CDR1 is LNHDA and CDR2 SQIVND (reference sequence). Deletions cut 4 bases from V and 10 bases from J, with 8 bases between. This CDR3 has 11 residues. The CDR3 DNA sequence: TGTGCCAGTAGTAACAGGGTAGAGCAGTTCTTC. Translating gives CASSNRVEQFF.

This clone is medium-sized (0.01 to 0.1%) in the sample. This sequence joins TRBV28 and TRBJ2-1; 7 bases match TRBD2. This CDR3 is built from 17 residues. V lost 3 bases to trimming and J lost 2 bases; unmatched junction nucleotides: 10. Germline assignment: CDR1 MDHEN and CDR2 SYDVKM. Here the CDR3 DNA reads TGTGCCAGCAGTTTTGGTGGGTCGGGGGGAACCTACAATGAGCAGTTCTTC. Amino acids: CASSFGGSGGTYNEQFF.

This chain links TRBV5-1 with TRBJ2-7; D not resolved. Germline assignment: CDR1 SGHRS and CDR2 YFSETQ. The CDR3 contains 13 residues. V lost 5 bases and J lost 5, with 14 bases in between. The CDR3 loop reads CASRPAGFDEQYF. The CDR3 DNA reads as TGCGCCAGCAGACCTGCAGGTTTTGACGAGCAGTACTTC.

The chain carries TRBV9 and TRBJ2-1; the match to TRBD2 covers 12 bases. V lost 3 bases, J lost 7 bases, and 8 bases stayed unmatched. This CDR3 contains 16 residues. Germline V lookup: CDR1 SGDLS, CDR2 YYNGEE. DNA of the CDR3: TGTGCCAGCAGCGGGACTAGCGGGACGTATACAAATGAGCAGTTCTTC. Its translation is CASSGTSGTYTNEQFF.

This chain joins TRBV27 and TRBJ2-7, with D unresolved. V was shortened by 2 bases and J by 8 bases, with 13 bases between the two germline ends. The CDR3 is 13 amino acids. Germline CDR1 reads MNHEY; CDR2 reads SMNVEV (reference sequence). The CDR3 sequence: CASSLAQLRQQYF. CDR3 DNA: TGTGCCAGCAGTTTAGCTCAACTACGCCAGCAGTACTTC.

This clone is a singleton in its sample. The J gene is TRBJ2-1, the V gene TRBV28, with 7 bases fitting TRBD1. CDR3 length equals 12 residues. The ends lost 6 bases at V and 8 bases at J; junction bases unmatched: 4. The germline gives CDR1 MDHEN, CDR2 SYDVKM. The CDR3 nucleotides read TGTGCCAGCAGGGCTACAGGGGATGAGCAGTTCTTC. It yields the protein CASRATGDEQFF.

The chain couples TRBV7-9 to TRBJ1-1; no firm D call. Germline V CDR1 and CDR2: SEHNR, FQNEAQ (reference sequence). This CDR3 region has 10 residues. Trimming took off 4 bases at V and 6 bases at J, with 3 bases between the two ends. The CDR3 nucleotides read TGTGCCAGCAGCTGGGCTGAAGCTTTCTTT. It encodes CASSWAEAFF.

The rearrangement links TRBV29-1 to TRBJ2-3; TRBD2 agrees at 8 bases. V shed 0 bases and J 3 bases; nucleotides not matched to a gene: 11. CDR3 length equals 17 residues. CDR1 and CDR2 from the germline V gene are SQVTM and ANQGSEA. CDR3: CSVEDFPGLVGTDTQYF. For the CDR3, the DNA is TGCAGCGTTGAAGACTTTCCGGGACTAGTTGGGACAGATACGCAGTATTTT.

This clone has a handful of counts. An end of the junction does not agree with germline; a read error may underlie this. The V call is TRBV7-9, the J call TRBJ2-3, with 10 bases matching TRBD2. The CDR3 extends over 14 amino acids. Per germline, CDR1 SEHNR and CDR2 FQNEAQ (reference sequence). The CDR3 DNA is TGTGCCAGCAGCCCGCCGGGACTAGCGAGAACCTCCTCTTTT. It translates to CASSPPGLARTSSF. Complete variable domain (other parts from reference TRBV7-9 and TRBJ2-3): DTGVSQNPRHKITKRGQNVTFRCDPISEHNRLYWYRQTLGQGPEFLTYFQNEAQLEKSRLLSDRFSAERPKGSFSTLEIQRTEQGDSAMYLCASSPPGLARTSSFGPGTRLTVL.